The sample holds a few counts of the clone carrying this TCR beta chain. The source of the sample is a study of blood T cell repertoires in COVID-19. Study information: Some COVID-19 samples were acute and others convalescent; all came from the United States, Italy and Spain.

The participants were between about 18 and 90 years old and came from 20 to 30 US areas. Clinical history reported by participants formed the basis on which cohorts were assigned. The CDR3 totals 19 residues. Germline values: CDR1 SGHDN, CDR2 FVKESK. V dropped 4 bases and J dropped 2; count of bases not matched to a gene: 18. Clones were read by immunoSEQ multiplex PCR, and TCRdb kept only the in-frame ones, dropping some. The table records roughly 230,000 clones, over 75% of them present only once. The TCR sequence derives from a woman between 55 and 75 years old who had recovered from COVID-19. The chain combines TRBV14 with TRBJ2-3; 7 nucleotides line up with TRBD2. The sequenced sample consisted of PBMCs or T cells enriched from blood (not recorded which). The CDR3 region has the DNA TGTGCCAGCAGCCTCTTCTCAGGGACTAACTACGGAAACACAGATACGCAGTATTTT. As protein: CASSLFSGTNYGNTDTQYF. The variable domain in full, with the rest retrieved from reference TRBV14 and TRBJ2-3, is EAGVTQFPSHSVIEKGQTVTLRCDPISGHDNLYWYRRVMGKEIKFLLHFVKESKQDESGMPNNRFLAERTGGTYSTLKVQPAELEDSGVYFCASSLFSGTNYGNTDTQYFGPGTRLTVL.